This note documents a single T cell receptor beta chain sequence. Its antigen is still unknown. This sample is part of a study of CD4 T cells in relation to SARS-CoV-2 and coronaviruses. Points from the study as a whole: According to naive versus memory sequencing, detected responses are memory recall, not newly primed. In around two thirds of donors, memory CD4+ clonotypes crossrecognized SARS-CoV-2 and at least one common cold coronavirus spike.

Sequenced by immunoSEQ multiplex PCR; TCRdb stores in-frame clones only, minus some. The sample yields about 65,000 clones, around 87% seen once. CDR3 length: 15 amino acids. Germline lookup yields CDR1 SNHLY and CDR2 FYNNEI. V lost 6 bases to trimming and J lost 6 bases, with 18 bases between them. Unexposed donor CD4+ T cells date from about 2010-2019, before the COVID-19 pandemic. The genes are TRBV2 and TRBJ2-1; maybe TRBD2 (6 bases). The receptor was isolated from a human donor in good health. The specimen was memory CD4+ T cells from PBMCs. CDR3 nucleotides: TGTGCCAGCAGATTAGGATCGGGACTTTCCAATGAGCAGTTCTTC. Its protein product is CASRLGSGLSNEQFF.